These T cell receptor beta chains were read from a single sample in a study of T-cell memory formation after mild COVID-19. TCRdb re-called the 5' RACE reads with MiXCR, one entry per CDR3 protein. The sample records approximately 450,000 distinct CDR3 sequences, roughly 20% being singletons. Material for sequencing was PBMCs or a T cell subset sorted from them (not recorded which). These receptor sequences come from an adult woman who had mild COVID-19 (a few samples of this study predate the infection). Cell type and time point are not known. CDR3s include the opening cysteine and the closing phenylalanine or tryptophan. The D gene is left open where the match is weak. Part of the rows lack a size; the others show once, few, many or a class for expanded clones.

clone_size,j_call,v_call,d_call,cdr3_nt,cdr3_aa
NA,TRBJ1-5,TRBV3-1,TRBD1,TGTGCCAGCAGCCAAGTGGTGGACAGGGTTATAGATCAGCCCCAGCATTTT,CASSQVVDRVIDQPQHF
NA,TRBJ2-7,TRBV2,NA,TGTGCCAGCAGGGCCGATTCGAACACCTACTACGAGCAGTACTTC,CASRADSNTYYEQYF
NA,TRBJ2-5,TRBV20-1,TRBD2,TGCAGTGCTAGTATGGGGCCTGTAGCGGGGGGGCGTGAGACCCAGTACTTC,CSASMGPVAGGRETQYF
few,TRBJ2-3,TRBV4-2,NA,TGTGCCAGCAGCCAAGAGTGGGCTAACACAGATACGCAGTATTTT,CASSQEWANTDTQYF
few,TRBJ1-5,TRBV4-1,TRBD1,TGCGCCAGCAGCCAAGGCCCCACGGCTCCAGGGGGTAGCAATCAGCCCCAGCATTTT,CASSQGPTAPGGSNQPQHF
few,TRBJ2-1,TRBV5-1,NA,TGCGCCAGCAGCCCCAAGACCGTTCCCAATGAGCAGTTCTTC,CASSPKTVPNEQFF
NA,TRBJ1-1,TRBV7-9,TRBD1,TGTGCCAGCAGCATCGAGGACGGGACAGGGAACACTGAAGCTTTCTTT,CASSIEDGTGNTEAFF
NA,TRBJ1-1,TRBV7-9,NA,TGTGCCAGCAGCTCCCCGCCGGGGGACGCCCACATGAACACTGAAGCTTTCTTT,CASSSPPGDAHMNTEAFF
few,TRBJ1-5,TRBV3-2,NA,TGTGCCAGCAGCCAAGATCTAAGGGAGATAAGCAATCAGCCCCAGCATTTT,CASSQDLREISNQPQHF
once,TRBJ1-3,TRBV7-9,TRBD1,TGTGCCAGCAGCTCTCGACAGGGGAGAAACACCATATATTTT,CASSSRQGRNTIYF
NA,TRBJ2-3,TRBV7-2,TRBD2,TGTGCCAGCAGCTTCGTCGGGACTAGCGCGTTCGGAGATACGCAGTATTTT,CASSFVGTSAFGDTQYF
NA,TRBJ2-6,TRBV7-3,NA,TGTGCCAGCAGTCCTGGGCAGGGGTTGATGATAAGGGCCAACGTCCTGACTTTC,CASSPGQGLMIRANVLTF
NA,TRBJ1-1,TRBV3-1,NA,TGTGCCAGCAGCCAAGAACGGAGAACTGAAGCTTTCTTT,CASSQERRTEAFF
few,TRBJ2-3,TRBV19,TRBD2,TGTGCCAGTTGTAATCCTAGCGGGGATACGCAGTATTTT,CASCNPSGDTQYF
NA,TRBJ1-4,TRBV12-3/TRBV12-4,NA,TGTGCCAGCAGCCCGTCCGGGTGGGAAAAACTGTTTTTT,CASSPSGWEKLFF
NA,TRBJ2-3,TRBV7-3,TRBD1,TGTGCCAGCAGCTTCCGGGGACAGGGGGCAGGAGATACGCAGTATTTT,CASSFRGQGAGDTQYF
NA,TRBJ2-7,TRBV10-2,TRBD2,TGCGCCAGCAGCTTAGCGGGAGTGGTCGAGCAGTACTTC,CASSLAGVVEQYF
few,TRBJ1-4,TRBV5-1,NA,TGCGCCAGCAGCTTGCCAGGGCGTGAAGAAAAACTGTTTTTT,CASSLPGREEKLFF
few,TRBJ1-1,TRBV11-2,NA,TGTGCCAGCAGCTTCCCCTTGGGAGTCGCGAACACTGAAGCTTTCTTT,CASSFPLGVANTEAFF
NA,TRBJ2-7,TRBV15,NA,TGTGCCACCAGCAGAGAGGGAGTCTACGAGCAGTACTTC,CATSREGVYEQYF
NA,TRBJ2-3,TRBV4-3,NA,TGCGCCAGCAGCCAAGGGATTACCTTCGGGGCAGATACGCAGTATTTT,CASSQGITFGADTQYF
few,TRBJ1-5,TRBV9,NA,TGTGCCAGCAGCGGAGGTCAGATCAATCAGCCCCAGCATTTT,CASSGGQINQPQHF
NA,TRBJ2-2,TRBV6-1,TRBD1,TGTGCCAGCAGTCTAACAGGGGGCGCCGGGACCGGGGAGCTGTTTTTT,CASSLTGGAGTGELFF
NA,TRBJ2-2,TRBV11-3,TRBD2,TGTGCCAGCAGTATCCTAGCGGGACATAAAAACACCGGGGAGCTGTTTTTT,CASSILAGHKNTGELFF
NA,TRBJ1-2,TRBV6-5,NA,TGTGCCAGCAGTTACTCGTACGAGGGACTCCGGGTTTACACCTTC,CASSYSYEGLRVYTF
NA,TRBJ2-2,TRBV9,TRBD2,TGTGCCAGCAGCCCAGCGGGAGGCGGGGAGCTGTTTTTT,CASSPAGGGELFF
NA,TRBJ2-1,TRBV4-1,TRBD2,TGCGCCAGCAGCCATCTGGGACTAGCGGGAGGGCCAGGGAACTACAATGAGCAGTTCTTC,CASSHLGLAGGPGNYNEQFF
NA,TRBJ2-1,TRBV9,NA,TGTGCCAGCAGCCTCGGGAGTGGGTTTGAGCAGTTCTTC,CASSLGSGFEQFF
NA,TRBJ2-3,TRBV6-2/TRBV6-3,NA,TGTGCCAGCAGTTGGAGACTCGAGGATACGCAGTATTTT,CASSWRLEDTQYF
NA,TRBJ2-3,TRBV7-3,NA,TGTGCCAGCAGCTCTCCCCCTAACTCGCCGCAGTATTTT,CASSSPPNSPQYF
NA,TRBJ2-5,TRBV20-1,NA,TGCAGTGCTAGCGGATCTGAAGAGACCCAGTACTTC,CSASGSEETQYF
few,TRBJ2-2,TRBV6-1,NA,TGTGCCAGCAGGCCGGGGCCATCCCAGGCCGGGGAGCTGTTTTTT,CASRPGPSQAGELFF
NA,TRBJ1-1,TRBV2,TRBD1,TGTGCCAGCAGTGAGGGGGACAGGGAAATGAACACTGAAGCTTTCTTT,CASSEGDREMNTEAFF
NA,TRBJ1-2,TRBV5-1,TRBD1,TGCGCCAGCAGGGTGGACAGGGCAAAAGGCTACACCTTC,CASRVDRAKGYTF
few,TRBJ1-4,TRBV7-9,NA,TGTGCCAGCAGGAGGACAGCGTATGAAAAACTGTTTTTT,CASRRTAYEKLFF